The TCR beta chain described here comes from a study of shared clonotypes between healthy human individuals. The CDR3 runs to 14 residues. Germline V gives CDR1 MNHEY, CDR2 SMNVEV (reference sequence). Trimming removed 6 bases at V and 1 base at J, with 13 bases between. Assay execution took place at the deep level. Several immunoSEQ 96-well plates shared each subset's DNA, each plate a replicate. Data came from immunoSEQ multiplex PCR; TCRdb stores just in-frame clones and leaves some out. Of a few million clones in the sample, over 85% are singletons; the top ten hold about 0.39%. It was into CD45RA+ naive and CD45RA-negative memory subsets that the CD4+ cells were split.

The sample taken for sequencing was naive CD4+ T cells from PBMCs. This sample's subset: CD45RA+ positively selected. The chain is built from TRBV27 and TRBJ2-7, with D perhaps TRBD2 (5 bases). This receptor was identified in a young man in good health. Some clones in this sample may be carry-over from other donors' samples. In nucleotides, the CDR3 is TGTGCCAGCAGGAGTGTAGCGACTTCCTACGAGCAGTACTTC. Its protein product is CASRSVATSYEQYF.